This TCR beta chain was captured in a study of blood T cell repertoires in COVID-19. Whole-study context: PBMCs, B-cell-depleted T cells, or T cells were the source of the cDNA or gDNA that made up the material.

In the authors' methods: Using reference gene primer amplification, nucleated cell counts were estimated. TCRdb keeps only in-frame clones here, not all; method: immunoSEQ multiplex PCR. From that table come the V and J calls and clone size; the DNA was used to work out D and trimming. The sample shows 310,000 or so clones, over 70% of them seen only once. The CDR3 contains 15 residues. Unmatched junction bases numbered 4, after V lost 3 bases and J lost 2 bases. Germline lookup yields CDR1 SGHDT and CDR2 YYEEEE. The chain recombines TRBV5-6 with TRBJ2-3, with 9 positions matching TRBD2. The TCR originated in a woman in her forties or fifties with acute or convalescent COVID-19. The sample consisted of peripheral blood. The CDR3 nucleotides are TGTGCCAGCAGCTACCTAGCGGGGAACACAGATACGCAGTATTTT. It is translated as CASSYLAGNTDTQYF.